The text below deals with one T cell receptor beta chain. Its antigen is undetermined. The sample comes from a study of cytomegalovirus exposure and HLA in healthy donors. Study context: The 120 validation repertoires were produced on the same platform as the roughly 660 repertoires of the first cohort. This was reported in a later analysis.

Clones were read by immunoSEQ multiplex PCR, and TCRdb kept only the in-frame ones, dropping some. The sample lists hundreds of thousands of clones, roughly 84% occurring once. Study-wide results and caveats: Testing in vitro showed a few CMV-associated chains specific for CMV antigens. Among TCR sequences, most were rare, though some public TCRs appeared in many donors.

Trimming at V came to 5 bases and at J to 4 bases, leaving 6 bases not matched to a gene. CDR3 size: 15 residues. Looked up from germline, CDR1 is SGHRS and CDR2 is YFSETQ. The donors formed part of the 120-subject validation cohort, distinct from the roughly 670-subject first cohort. The J gene is TRBJ2-1, the V gene TRBV5-1; 10 bases agree with TRBD1. This sequence was found in a woman aged 30 to 39 in good health and CMV-seropositive. Material for sequencing was PBMCs. This CDR3 is CASRRPGQGYNEQFF. In nucleotides, the CDR3 is TGCGCCAGCAGAAGGCCGGGACAGGGGTACAATGAGCAGTTCTTC.